This T cell receptor beta chain was profiled in a study of blood T cells in healthy people across ages. Researchers collected 9 to 10 milliliters of peripheral blood from every single donor. A sample-barcoded 5' primer and a J-beta primer mix were used in a second PCR of roughly 7 to 12 cycles. MiXCR was run by TCRdb on the 5' RACE reads, yielding one entry per CDR3 protein. The sample yields hundreds of thousands of distinct CDR3 sequences, about 30% seen once. CDR3 length equals 14 residues. CDR1 and CDR2 from the germline V gene are SGHTA and FQGNSA. Trimming shortened V by 3 bases and J by 3 bases, and 11 bases separated the two germline ends. At least ten counts were recorded for this clonotype. Antigen specificity is unknown. Study-wide results and limits: TCR beta diversity, measured per million T cells, fell in a roughly linear way with age. Both naive CD4+ cell counts and diversity were greater in long-lived donors than in aged donors.

The chain couples TRBV7-2 to TRBJ1-1; D uncertain. The receptor's source is a woman of 80 years or more in good health. Sequencing was carried out using blood. CDR3 DNA: TGTGCCAGCAGCTTCAGAAATATGGACACTGAAGCTTTCTTT. It yields the protein CASSFRNMDTEAFF.